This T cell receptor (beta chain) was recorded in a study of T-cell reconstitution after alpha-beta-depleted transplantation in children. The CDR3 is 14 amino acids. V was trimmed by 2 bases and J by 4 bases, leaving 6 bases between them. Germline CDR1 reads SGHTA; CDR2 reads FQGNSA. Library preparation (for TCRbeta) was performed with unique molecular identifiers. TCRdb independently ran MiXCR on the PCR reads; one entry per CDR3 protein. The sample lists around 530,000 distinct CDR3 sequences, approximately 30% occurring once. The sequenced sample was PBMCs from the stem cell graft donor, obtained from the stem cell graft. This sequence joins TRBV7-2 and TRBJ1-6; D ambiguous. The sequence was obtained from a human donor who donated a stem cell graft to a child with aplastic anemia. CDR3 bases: TGTGCCAGCAGCTTACAGCCTTATAATTCACCCCTCCACTTT. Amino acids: CASSLQPYNSPLHF. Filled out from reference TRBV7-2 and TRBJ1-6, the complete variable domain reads GAGVSQSPSNKVTEKGKDVELRCDPISGHTALYWYRQSLGQGLEFLIYFQGNSAPDKSGLPSDRFSAERTGGSVSTLTIQRTQQEDSAVYLCASSLQPYNSPLHFGNGTRLTVT.